This T cell receptor beta chain was profiled in a study of control samples from healthy donors and cancer patients. CDR1 and CDR2 from the germline V gene are MNHNY and SVGAGI (reference sequence). The CDR3 covers 16 residues. The V gene end was trimmed by 0 bases and the J gene end by 4 bases; junction bases not matched to a gene: 5. Using immunoSEQ multiplex PCR, the repertoire was profiled, and TCRdb retains in-frame clones only, with some absent. The data contain about 140,000 clones, 90% to 95% of them singletons. Sequenced sample: blood. This sequence originates from a man aged 40-55 years in good health. This chain uses TRBV6-6 with TRBJ2-1, with 8 bases matching TRBD2. This CDR3 is CASSYSSGVTYNEQFF. The CDR3 DNA sequence: TGTGCCAGCAGTTACTCTAGCGGGGTGACGTACAATGAGCAGTTCTTC.